There are many counts of the clone carrying this T cell receptor (beta chain). The sample is drawn from a study of T cells after yellow fever vaccination. Template-switching 5'RACE yielded the TCR cDNA; a universal primer site and UMIs were added in the process. Via MiXCR, TCRdb re-called the 5' RACE reads, giving one row per CDR3 protein. In the table there are about 25,000 distinct CDR3 sequences, 3.4% of which are singletons. The CDR3 is made up of 12 amino acids. Germline loops: CDR1 SGHRS, CDR2 YFSETQ. Trimming shortened V by 0 bases and J by 7 bases, and 7 bases separated the two germline ends. The sample here was PBMCs, either bulk or a sorted T-cell subset (CD4+, CD8+, memory, or dextramer-sorted; not recorded which), taken around 45 days after the first yellow fever vaccination. The receptor comes from a man between 18 and 29 years old who received the YFV17D yellow fever vaccine. This chain joins TRBV5-1 and TRBJ1-2; D call uncertain. The CDR3 here is CASSLAGTGYTF. The CDR3 DNA reads TGCGCCAGCAGCTTGGCGGGAACTGGCTACACCTTC.